This T cell receptor (beta chain) was captured in a study of blood T cell repertoires in COVID-19. At the level of the study: Donors in the United States, Italy and Spain gave samples during acute or convalescent COVID-19. T cells, B-cell-depleted T cells, or PBMCs supplied cDNA or gDNA.

In the study's own analysis: From reference gene primer amplification, estimates of nucleated cell counts were derived. The method was immunoSEQ multiplex PCR; TCRdb's version includes in-frame clones alone and lacks a portion of them. V and J calls and clone size are as listed in that table; D and trimming were resolved from the DNA. The sample lists 100,000 to 110,000 clones, about 85% seen once, with roughly 13% in the top ten. The ends were cut back, 0 bases at V and 6 bases at J, with 8 bases in the middle. Looked up from germline, CDR1 is SGHNT and CDR2 is YYREEE (reference sequence). The CDR3 extends over 13 amino acids.

The chain links TRBV5-4 to TRBJ2-3, with TRBD2 as a possible D gene (5 bases). This clonotype was sampled from a man aged 50 or older with active or convalescent COVID-19. Sequencing was done on a sample of peripheral blood. CDR3 in amino acids: CASSLESGDTQYF. The DNA for the CDR3 is TGTGCCAGCAGCTTGGAATCGGGGGATACGCAGTATTTT.